The 31 T cell receptor beta chains given below trace back to one sample, sequenced in a study of blood T cell repertoires in COVID-19. The method was immunoSEQ multiplex PCR; TCRdb's version includes in-frame clones alone and lacks a portion of them. This table holds 110,000 or so clones, approximately 84% found once. The sequenced sample was peripheral blood. The receptors come from a middle-aged man with acute or convalescent COVID-19.

This clone was observed a single time. V and J are TRBV3-1 (or the pseudogene TRBV3-2) and TRBJ2-7; no definite D call. Trimming took 4 bases from V and 7 from J, leaving 11 bases between them. Germline assignment: CDR1 LGHDT and CDR2 YNNKEL (reference sequence). The CDR3 loop spans 12 amino acids. The CDR3 spells CASSPQSREQYF. The CDR3 bases are TGTGCCAGCAGCCCCCAAAGCAGGGAGCAGTACTTC.

This clone has only a few counts. This sequence joins TRBV7-2 and TRBJ2-7; perhaps TRBD1 as D (6 bases). Trimming pared 1 base from V and 6 bases from J, leaving 13 bases between. The V gene's germline CDR1 is SGHTA and CDR2 FQGNSA. The CDR3 spans 14 residues. The CDR3 sequence is CASSLGTGLFEQYF. As DNA, the CDR3 is TGTGCCAGCAGCTTAGGCACAGGGCTCTTCGAGCAGTACTTC.

The chain links TRBV7-9 to TRBJ1-2; 7 nucleotides agree with TRBD1. The length of the CDR3 is 12 residues. Germline V CDR1 and CDR2: SEHNR, FQNEAQ (reference sequence). Germline trimming cut 2 bases from V and 6 bases from J; bases unmatched to any gene: 0. CDR3 bases: TGTGCCAGCAGCTTAACAGGGGATGGCTACACCTTC. Translated: CASSLTGDGYTF.

This clone was seen once. This chain links TRBV6-6 with TRBJ2-7; tentative D call: TRBD1 (6 bases). Germline V lookup: CDR1 MNHNY, CDR2 SVGAGI (reference sequence). This CDR3 spans 14 amino acids. V was cut by 1 base and J by 1 base, with 8 bases left in between. Here the CDR3 reads CASSYLGQSYEQYF. In DNA form, the CDR3 reads TGTGCCAGCAGTTACTTGGGACAATCCTACGAGCAGTACTTC.

J is TRBJ2-1 and V is TRBV5-1, with D possibly being TRBD2 (6 bases). Between the trimmed V and J ends, which lost 4 bases and 3 bases, there was a span of 17 bases. The CDR3 length is 16 residues. The germline CDR1 and CDR2 sequences are SGHRS and YFSETQ. The CDR3 nucleotides are TGCGCCAGCAGCCCTCAGCTAGCGTTCGTCTACAATGAGCAGTTCTTC. It is translated as CASSPQLAFVYNEQFF. Combining the CDR3 with reference TRBV5-1 and TRBJ2-1 gives the whole variable domain KAGVTQTPRYLIKTRGQQVTLSCSPISGHRSVSWYQQTPGQGLQFLFEYFSETQRNKGNFPGRFSGRQFSNSRSEMNVSTLELGDSALYLCASSPQLAFVYNEQFFGPGTRLTVL.

The CDR3 nucleotides read TGTGCCAGTAGACGGAAAGCGGGGTCCTTCACAGATACGCAGTATTTT. It is translated as CASRRKAGSFTDTQYF. The chain carries TRBV19 and TRBJ2-3; 7 bases are a match to TRBD2. This CDR3 comprises 16 residues. Germline CDR1 and CDR2: LNHDA and SQIVND (reference sequence). J was trimmed by 2 bases and V by 6 bases; bases with no gene match: 11.

CDR3 in amino acids: CASSWRDSNQPQHF. In DNA form, the CDR3 reads TGTGCCAGCAGTTGGCGGGACAGCAATCAGCCCCAGCATTTT. V gene TRBV6-6 combines with J gene TRBJ1-5; TRBD1 might be the D (5 bases). Looked up from germline, CDR1 is MNHNY and CDR2 is SVGAGI (reference sequence). The V and J ends lost 4 bases and 1 base respectively, with 8 bases between them. The CDR3 has 14 residues.

The V gene is TRBV12-3 or TRBV12-4, the J gene TRBJ1-5; the D gene is possibly TRBD1 (5 bases). The CDR3 sequence is 13 residues long. With 6 bases removed from V and 3 bases from J, the gap between germline ends came to 9 bases. The CDR3 DNA sequence: TGTGCCAGCAGCTGGGGCACCAATCAGCCCCAGCATTTT. This sequence encodes CASSWGTNQPQHF.

The chain couples TRBV9 to TRBJ2-1; TRBD1 is a possible D gene (6 bases). The CDR3 length is 15 residues. V was clipped by 0 bases and J by 5 bases, with 12 bases between them. Germline CDR1 is SGDLS and CDR2 is YYNGEE. DNA for the CDR3: TGTGCCAGCAGCGTAGCAGACAGGAGCAACAATGAGCAGTTCTTC. Protein product: CASSVADRSNNEQFF.

The chain joins TRBV11-2 to TRBJ2-3; TRBD2 matches at 8 bases. The germline V gene encodes CDR1 SGHAT and CDR2 FQNNGV. J was trimmed by 2 bases and V by 0 bases; bases with no gene match: 10. The CDR3 has 18 residues. DNA for the CDR3: TGTGCCAGCAGCTTAGATAAAAGACTAGCGTCATACACAGATACGCAGTATTTT. Protein: CASSLDKRLASYTDTQYF.

This clone was seen only a few times. The V and J genes are TRBV10-1 and TRBJ2-3; 10 bases fit TRBD2. This CDR3 is built from 18 residues. Germline V lookup: CDR1 WNHNN, CDR2 SYGVQD (reference sequence). V gave up 6 bases and J gave up 4 bases; unmatched junction bases: 16. The CDR3 DNA follows: TGCGCCAGCAGAAGTGTTTACGCTAGCGGGGGAACCCCAGATACGCAGTATTTT. Amino acids: CASRSVYASGGTPDTQYF.

V is TRBV9 and J is TRBJ1-3; D uncertain. Trimming left V 3 bases short and J 0 bases short, with 10 bases between. This CDR3 comprises 15 residues. Germline CDR1 reads SGDLS; CDR2 reads YYNGEE. The CDR3 nucleotides are TGTGCCAGCAGCGAATCAGGTATCTCTGGAAACACCATATATTTT. It codes for CASSESGISGNTIYF.

The chain recombines TRBV7-8 with TRBJ1-5, with TRBD1 as a possible D gene (6 bases). V lost 1 base and J 3 bases, leaving 10 bases between the germline ends. Per germline, CDR1 SGHVS and CDR2 FQNEAQ. CDR3 length: 15 amino acids. The CDR3 here is CASSLGQDPNQPQHF. The CDR3 region has the DNA TGTGCCAGCAGCTTAGGACAGGACCCCAATCAGCCCCAGCATTTT.

This chain joins TRBV5-8 and TRBJ1-2; 7 nucleotides match TRBD1. Per the germline V gene, CDR1 is SGHTS and CDR2 is YDEGEE. V shed 0 bases, J shed 7 bases, and the junction held 12 bases outside the gene matches. This CDR3 is built from 16 residues. CDR3 sequence (DNA): TGTGCCAGCAGCTTGGGGCCAGACAGGGTGTCTTTTGGCTACACCTTC. Protein: CASSLGPDRVSFGYTF.

The chain carries TRBV7-2 and TRBJ2-7; possible D gene TRBD2, 5 bases. This CDR3 has 15 residues. V was trimmed by 3 bases and J by 4 bases, leaving 16 bases between them. Germline values: CDR1 SGHTA, CDR2 FQGNSA. DNA of the CDR3: TGTGCCAGCAGCTTTTACCCCGGGGTCTCGTACGAGCAGTACTTC. Protein product: CASSFYPGVSYEQYF.

The chain uses TRBV30 and TRBJ1-2; no clear D. Looked up from germline, CDR1 is GTSNPN and CDR2 is SVGIG (reference sequence). The length of the CDR3 is 13 residues. The ends were cut back, 0 bases at V and 7 bases at J, with 12 bases in the middle. The CDR3 sequence: CAWSVLGAGGYTF. In DNA form, the CDR3 reads TGTGCCTGGAGTGTGCTGGGAGCGGGTGGCTACACCTTC.

This CDR3 reads CASSLDEPGVPYNEQFF. CDR3 coding DNA: TGTGCCAGCAGCTTAGATGAACCGGGGGTCCCCTACAATGAGCAGTTCTTC. V and J are TRBV7-9 and TRBJ2-1; a possible D gene is TRBD2 (6 bases). The V end lost 1 base, the J end lost 2 bases, and 15 bases lay between the germline ends. This CDR3 has 17 residues. Germline V lookup: CDR1 SEHNR, CDR2 FQNEAQ (reference sequence).

The chain is built from TRBV27 and TRBJ1-2, with TRBD1 identical over 9 bases. J was trimmed by 5 bases and V by 6 bases; bases with no gene match: 7. The germline gives CDR1 MNHEY, CDR2 SMNVEV (reference sequence). The CDR3 extends over 14 amino acids. The CDR3 reads CASRARTGVYGYTF. The CDR3 nucleotides read TGTGCCAGCAGGGCTAGGACAGGGGTGTATGGCTACACCTTC.

The rearrangement joins TRBV27 to TRBJ1-5; 8 bases are a match to TRBD1. Trimming at V came to 5 bases and at J to 6 bases, leaving 6 bases not matched to a gene. The germline V gene has CDR1 MNHEY and CDR2 SMNVEV (reference sequence). This CDR3 comprises 14 residues. The CDR3 protein is CASSASGGGQPQHF. CDR3 bases: TGTGCCAGCAGTGCCTCAGGGGGCGGTCAGCCCCAGCATTTT.

The chain uses TRBV5-1 and TRBJ2-3; TRBD2 matches 9 bases. The CDR3 is 18 residues long. Germline V gene data show CDR1 as SGHRS and CDR2 as YFSETQ. J gave up 2 bases and V 1 base, and 11 bases lay outside the gene matches. In DNA, the CDR3 is TGCGCCAGCAGCTTGTCTAGCGGGGCGACCTCCCCCACAGATACGCAGTATTTT. This gives the protein CASSLSSGATSPTDTQYF.

The genes are TRBV5-6 and TRBJ2-3; unclear D gene. Trimming left V 0 bases short and J 5 bases short, with 10 bases between. This CDR3 has 14 residues. Germline values: CDR1 SGHDT, CDR2 YYEEEE. The CDR3 DNA is TGTGCCAGCAGCTTGGGCGGCCCCCGAGATACGCAGTATTTT. Translated: CASSLGGPRDTQYF.

The chain joins TRBV2 to TRBJ2-1; 7 bases line up with TRBD1. CDR3 length equals 13 residues. CDR1 is SNHLY and CDR2 is FYNNEI in the germline V gene. Trimming at V came to 5 bases and at J to 5 bases, leaving 3 bases not matched to a gene. CDR3 sequence reads: CASSRGRDNEQFF. The CDR3 nucleotides are TGTGCCAGCAGTAGGGGGCGGGACAATGAGCAGTTCTTC.

This rearrangement joins TRBV3-1 (or the pseudogene TRBV3-2) to TRBJ2-1, with 8 bases aligning to TRBD2. The CDR3 sequence is 15 residues long. The trim removed 3 bases at V and 6 bases at J, leaving 7 bases unmatched. Germline loops: CDR1 LGHDT, CDR2 YNNKEL (reference sequence). Here the CDR3 DNA reads TGTGCCAGCAGCCATAGCGGGGCCCCGACCAATGAGCAGTTCTTC. Translating gives CASSHSGAPTNEQFF.

This chain connects TRBV6-2 or TRBV6-3 to TRBJ2-1; 9 bases align to TRBD2. V lost 5 bases to trimming and J lost 9 bases; unmatched junction nucleotides: 8. The length of the CDR3 is 14 residues. CDR1 is MNHEY, CDR2 SVGEGT, per germline. CDR3 region: CASSQRGAQVEQFF. In nucleotides, the CDR3 is TGTGCCAGCAGTCAGCGGGGGGCCCAGGTTGAGCAGTTCTTC.

J is TRBJ1-2 and V is TRBV3-1 (or the pseudogene TRBV3-2); D is undetermined. CDR3 length: 13 amino acids. Between the trimmed V and J ends, which lost 4 bases and 5 bases, there was a span of 11 bases. Germline V gives CDR1 LGHDT, CDR2 YNNKEL (reference sequence). CDR3: CASSRAMGYGYTF. The CDR3 DNA reads TGTGCCAGCAGCCGGGCGATGGGTTATGGCTACACCTTC.

The rearrangement uses TRBV24-1 and TRBJ2-1; a possible D gene is TRBD2 (7 bases). Germline V lookup: CDR1 KGHDR, CDR2 SFDVKD. The CDR3 runs to 17 residues. Trimming pared 3 bases from V and 0 bases from J, leaving 14 bases between. CDR3 nucleotide sequence: TGTGCCACCAGTGATCCGGGGGGCGCCAGCTCCTACAATGAGCAGTTCTTC. This translates into CATSDPGGASSYNEQFF.

This clone was counted once. The chain carries TRBV5-6 and TRBJ2-3, with 9 bases aligning to TRBD2. V shed 3 bases and J 1 base; nucleotides not matched to a gene: 0. The CDR3 runs to 14 residues. CDR1 is SGHDT and CDR2 is YYEEEE in the germline V gene. Written as DNA, the CDR3 is TGTGCCAGCAGCTCTAGCGGGGGCACAGATACGCAGTATTTT. Translating gives CASSSSGGTDTQYF.

The gene calls are TRBV27 and TRBJ2-3, with a possible D match to TRBD2 (6 bases). The germline CDR1 and CDR2 sequences are MNHEY and SMNVEV (reference sequence). V dropped 6 bases and J dropped 6 bases, with 13 bases sitting between them. The length of the CDR3 is 13 residues. CDR3 region: CASRGGAGDTQYF. CDR3 DNA: TGTGCCAGCAGGGGCGGGGCGGGGGATACGCAGTATTTT.

The chain recombines TRBV19 with TRBJ2-3, with 7 bases lining up with TRBD1. There are 18 residues in the CDR3. V shed 6 bases and J 6 bases; nucleotides not matched to a gene: 21. Germline loops: CDR1 LNHDA, CDR2 SQIVND (reference sequence). CDR3 loop: CASSITYGTDFRGDTQYF. In DNA form, the CDR3 reads TGTGCCAGTAGCATAACCTACGGGACAGACTTTCGTGGGGATACGCAGTATTTT.

This sequence joins TRBV25-1 and TRBJ2-7; possibly TRBD1 for D (7 bases). This CDR3 contains 14 residues. From germline, CDR1 is MGHDK and CDR2 SYGVNS. Trimming shortened V by 3 bases and J by 6 bases, and 15 bases separated the two germline ends. CDR3 loop: CASSEAGGSLEQYF. The CDR3 nucleotides are TGTGCCAGCAGTGAGGCAGGGGGGAGCCTCGAGCAGTACTTC.

The V call is TRBV19, the J call TRBJ1-4, with TRBD1 as a possible D gene (6 bases). CDR3 length: 13 residues. Trimming cost V 3 bases and J 12 bases, with 14 bases left between them. The germline gives CDR1 LNHDA, CDR2 SQIVND (reference sequence). The CDR3 nucleotides read TGTGCCAGTAGTATCACCCCCAGGGGCGAACTGTTTTTT. It translates to CASSITPRGELFF.